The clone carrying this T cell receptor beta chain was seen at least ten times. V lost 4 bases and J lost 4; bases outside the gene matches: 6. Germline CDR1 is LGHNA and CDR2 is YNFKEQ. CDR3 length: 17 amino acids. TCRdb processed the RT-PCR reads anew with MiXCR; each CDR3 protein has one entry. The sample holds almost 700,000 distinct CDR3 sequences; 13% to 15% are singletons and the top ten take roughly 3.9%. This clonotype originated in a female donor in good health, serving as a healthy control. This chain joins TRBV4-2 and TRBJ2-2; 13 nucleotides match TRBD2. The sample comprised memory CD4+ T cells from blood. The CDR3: CASSLLAGGPTTGELFF. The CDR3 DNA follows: TGTGCCAGCAGCCTACTAGCGGGAGGGCCTACCACCGGGGAGCTGTTTTTT.